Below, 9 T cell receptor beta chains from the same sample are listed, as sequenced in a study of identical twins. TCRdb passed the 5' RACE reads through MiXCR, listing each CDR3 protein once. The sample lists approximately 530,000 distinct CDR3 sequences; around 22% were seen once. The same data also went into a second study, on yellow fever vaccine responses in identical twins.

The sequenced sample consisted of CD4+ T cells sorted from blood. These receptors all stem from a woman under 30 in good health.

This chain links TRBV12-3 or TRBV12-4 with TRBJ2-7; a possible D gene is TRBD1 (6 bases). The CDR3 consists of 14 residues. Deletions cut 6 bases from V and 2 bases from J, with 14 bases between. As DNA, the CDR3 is TGTGCCAGCAGCAGTGGGGGCGTCCCCTACGAGCAGTACGTC. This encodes CASSSGGVPYEQYV.

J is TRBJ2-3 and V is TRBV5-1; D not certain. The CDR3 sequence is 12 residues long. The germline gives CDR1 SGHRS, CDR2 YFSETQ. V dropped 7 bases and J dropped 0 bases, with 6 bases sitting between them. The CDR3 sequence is CASARSTDTQYF. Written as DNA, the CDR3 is TGCGCCAGCGCCAGGAGCACAGATACGCAGTATTTT.

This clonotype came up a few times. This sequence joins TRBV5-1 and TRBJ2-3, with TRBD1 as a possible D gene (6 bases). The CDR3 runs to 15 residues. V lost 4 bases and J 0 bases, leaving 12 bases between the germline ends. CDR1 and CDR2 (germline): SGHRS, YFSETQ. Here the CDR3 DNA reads TGCGCCAGCAGCCAGGGGAGCGGCAGCACAGATACGCAGTATTTT. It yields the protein CASSQGSGSTDTQYF.

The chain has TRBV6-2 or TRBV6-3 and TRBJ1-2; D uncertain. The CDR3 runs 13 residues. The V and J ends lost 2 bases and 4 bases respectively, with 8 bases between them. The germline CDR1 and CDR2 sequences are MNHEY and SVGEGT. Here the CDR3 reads CASSYRAGYGYTF. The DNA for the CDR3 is TGTGCCAGCAGTTACCGGGCGGGCTATGGCTACACCTTC.

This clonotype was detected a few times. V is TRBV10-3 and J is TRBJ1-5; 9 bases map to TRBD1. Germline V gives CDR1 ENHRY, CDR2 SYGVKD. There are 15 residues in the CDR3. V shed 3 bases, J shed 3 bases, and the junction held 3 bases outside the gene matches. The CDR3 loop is CAISDGDRANQPQHF. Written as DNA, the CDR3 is TGTGCCATCAGTGATGGGGACAGGGCCAATCAGCCCCAGCATTTT.

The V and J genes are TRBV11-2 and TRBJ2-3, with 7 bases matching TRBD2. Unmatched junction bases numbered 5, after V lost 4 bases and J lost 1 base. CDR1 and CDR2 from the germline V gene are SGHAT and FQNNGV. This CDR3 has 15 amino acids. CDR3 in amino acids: CASSSRGTRTDTQYF. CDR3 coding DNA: TGTGCCAGCAGCTCGCGGGGGACCCGCACAGATACGCAGTATTTT.

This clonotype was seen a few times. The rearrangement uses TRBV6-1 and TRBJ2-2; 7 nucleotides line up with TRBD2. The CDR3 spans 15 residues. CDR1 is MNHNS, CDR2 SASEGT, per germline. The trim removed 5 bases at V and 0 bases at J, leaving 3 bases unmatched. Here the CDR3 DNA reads TGTGCCAGCAGTACGGGGGGTCCGAACACCGGGGAGCTGTTTTTT. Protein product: CASSTGGPNTGELFF.

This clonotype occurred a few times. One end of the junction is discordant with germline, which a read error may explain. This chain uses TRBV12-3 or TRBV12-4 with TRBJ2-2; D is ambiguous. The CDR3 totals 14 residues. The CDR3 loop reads CASRLGQQTGELFF. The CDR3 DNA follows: TGTGCCAGCAGGTTAGGGCAGCAGACCGGGGAGCTGTTTTTT.

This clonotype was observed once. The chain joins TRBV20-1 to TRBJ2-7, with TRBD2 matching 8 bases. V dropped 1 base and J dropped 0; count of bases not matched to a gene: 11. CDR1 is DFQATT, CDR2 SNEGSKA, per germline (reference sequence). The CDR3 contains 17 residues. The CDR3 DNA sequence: TGCAGTGCTAGAGTTATTAGCGGGAAAGCCAGCTCCTACGAGCAGTACTTC. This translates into CSARVISGKASSYEQYF.